The rows below give T cell receptor beta chains drawn from one sample of a study of post-analysis software for immune sequencing data. In TCRdb, the PCR reads were re-called with MiXCR into one record per CDR3 protein. The sample contains about 210,000 distinct CDR3 sequences, 29% of which appear only once. The source material was blood. Receptors were obtained from a girl younger than 18 with multiple sclerosis. Each CDR3 is given with its conserved first and last residue. D genes are given only for firm matches. Clone size appears in some rows only: once, few, many, or a class for an expanded clone.

v_gene: TRBV27; j_gene: TRBJ2-1; abundance: .; d_gene: .; CDR3nt: TGTGCCGGCAGTCCCACTTTCTACGGACAGATCAATGAGCAGTTCTTC; CDR3aa: CAGSPTFYGQINEQFF
v_gene: TRBV7-6; j_gene: TRBJ2-3; abundance: .; d_gene: TRBD2; CDR3nt: TGTGCCAGCAGCCCGTTAGCGGGCAGCACAGATACGCAGTATTTT; CDR3aa: CASSPLAGSTDTQYF
v_gene: TRBV12-3/TRBV12-4; j_gene: TRBJ1-2; abundance: many; d_gene: .; CDR3nt: TGTGCCACGACCTCAGGGCTCTTTGGCTATGGCTACACCTTC; CDR3aa: CATTSGLFGYGYTF
v_gene: TRBV9; j_gene: TRBJ2-1; abundance: few; d_gene: .; CDR3nt: TGTGCCAGCAGCTCCGGCGGGGGCCCCCCCGAATACAATGAGCAGTTCTTC; CDR3aa: CASSSGGGPPEYNEQFF
v_gene: TRBV7-2; j_gene: TRBJ2-1; abundance: .; d_gene: TRBD2; CDR3nt: TGTGCCAGCAGCCAAGGACCCGGGACTAGCGGGAGCATCTACAATGAGCAGTTCTTC; CDR3aa: CASSQGPGTSGSIYNEQFF
v_gene: TRBV20-1; j_gene: TRBJ2-2; abundance: few; d_gene: TRBD2; CDR3nt: TGCAGTGCTAGAGATCCCGCTAGCGGGAACACCGGGGAGCTGTTTTTT; CDR3aa: CSARDPASGNTGELFF
v_gene: TRBV6-1; j_gene: TRBJ1-5; abundance: .; d_gene: .; CDR3nt: TGTGCCAGCAGTGAAGAACCCGGGATGGCCCAGCATTTT; CDR3aa: CASSEEPGMAQHF
v_gene: TRBV20-1; j_gene: TRBJ1-2; abundance: .; d_gene: .; CDR3nt: TGCGGTGCTAGACCGCCGGGTGGCTACACCTTC; CDR3aa: CGARPPGGYTF
v_gene: TRBV2; j_gene: TRBJ2-1; abundance: .; d_gene: TRBD2; CDR3nt: TGTGCCAGCTGCGAGCGGGGGGCGAGCTCCTACAATGAGCAGTTCTTC; CDR3aa: CASCERGASSYNEQFF
v_gene: TRBV12-3/TRBV12-4; j_gene: TRBJ2-5; abundance: many; d_gene: TRBD2; CDR3nt: TGTGCCAGCAGTTTTGGAACTAGCGGACAAGAGACCCAGTACTTC; CDR3aa: CASSFGTSGQETQYF
v_gene: TRBV27; j_gene: TRBJ1-1; abundance: few; d_gene: .; CDR3nt: TGTGCCAGCAGGATCCGGCGGGGGTTTAGCACTGAAGCTTTCTTT; CDR3aa: CASRIRRGFSTEAFF
v_gene: TRBV28; j_gene: TRBJ2-3; abundance: few; d_gene: TRBD2; CDR3nt: TGTGCCAGCAGTTTGGGACCAGGACTAGCGGGAAGTTGGGGGGAACAAGATACGCAGTATTTT; CDR3aa: CASSLGPGLAGSWGEQDTQYF
v_gene: TRBV2; j_gene: TRBJ2-5; abundance: few; d_gene: TRBD1; CDR3nt: TGTGCCAGCAGGGCAGACAGGGTGGGGGAGACCCAGTACTTC; CDR3aa: CASRADRVGETQYF
v_gene: TRBV20-1; j_gene: TRBJ2-5; abundance: few; d_gene: .; CDR3nt: TGCAGTGCTCCGCCTGGAGGAGAGACCCAGTACTTC; CDR3aa: CSAPPGGETQYF
v_gene: TRBV19; j_gene: TRBJ2-1; abundance: few; d_gene: .; CDR3nt: TGTGCCAGTAGTATCATCGTCGGGCCCAGCAATGAGCAGTTCTTC; CDR3aa: CASSIIVGPSNEQFF
v_gene: TRBV6-1; j_gene: TRBJ2-1; abundance: .; d_gene: .; CDR3nt: TGTGCCAGCAGTGAAGGGGTCGACAGGAGCTCCTACAATGAGCAGTTCTTC; CDR3aa: CASSEGVDRSSYNEQFF
v_gene: TRBV28; j_gene: TRBJ2-5; abundance: .; d_gene: TRBD1; CDR3nt: TGTGCCAGCAGCCGGGACAGGGGTTACGAGACCCAGTACTTC; CDR3aa: CASSRDRGYETQYF
v_gene: TRBV7-2; j_gene: TRBJ2-1; abundance: many; d_gene: .; CDR3nt: TGTGCCAGCAGCTTATGGGCCGCCGGGGGTGAGCAGTTCTTC; CDR3aa: CASSLWAAGGEQFF
v_gene: TRBV7-2; j_gene: TRBJ2-7; abundance: .; d_gene: .; CDR3nt: TGTGCCAGCAGCTTACAGACGGGTGGCTACAATGAGCAGTACTTC; CDR3aa: CASSLQTGGYNEQYF
v_gene: TRBV2; j_gene: TRBJ1-2; abundance: many; d_gene: TRBD1; CDR3nt: TGTGCCAGCAGCGGGACAGGCAGTGGCTACACCTTC; CDR3aa: CASSGTGSGYTF
v_gene: TRBV5-1; j_gene: TRBJ2-5; abundance: many; d_gene: .; CDR3nt: TGCGCCAGTGGATACGGTAAAAAAGAGACCCAGTACTTC; CDR3aa: CASGYGKKETQYF
v_gene: TRBV10-3; j_gene: TRBJ1-1; abundance: few; d_gene: .; CDR3nt: TGTGCCATCAGTGAGGCCACGGGGGGGGGAGCTTTCTTT; CDR3aa: CAISEATGGGAFF
v_gene: TRBV7-2; j_gene: TRBJ1-4; abundance: few; d_gene: .; CDR3nt: TGTGCCAGCAGCTTAGCCGCAGGGGTCGGTGAAAAACTGTTTTTT; CDR3aa: CASSLAAGVGEKLFF
v_gene: TRBV21-1; j_gene: TRBJ2-7; abundance: .; d_gene: .; CDR3nt: TGTGCCAGCATACATTCCTACGAGCAGTACTTC; CDR3aa: CASIHSYEQYF
v_gene: TRBV15; j_gene: TRBJ2-3; abundance: .; d_gene: .; CDR3nt: TGTGCCACCAGCAGAGGTTGGGGCCAGTCAGATACGCAGTATTTT; CDR3aa: CATSRGWGQSDTQYF
v_gene: TRBV6-2/TRBV6-3; j_gene: TRBJ2-1; abundance: .; d_gene: .; CDR3nt: TGTGCCAGCAGTTACCCGGGGCGCAATGAGCAGTTCTTC; CDR3aa: CASSYPGRNEQFF